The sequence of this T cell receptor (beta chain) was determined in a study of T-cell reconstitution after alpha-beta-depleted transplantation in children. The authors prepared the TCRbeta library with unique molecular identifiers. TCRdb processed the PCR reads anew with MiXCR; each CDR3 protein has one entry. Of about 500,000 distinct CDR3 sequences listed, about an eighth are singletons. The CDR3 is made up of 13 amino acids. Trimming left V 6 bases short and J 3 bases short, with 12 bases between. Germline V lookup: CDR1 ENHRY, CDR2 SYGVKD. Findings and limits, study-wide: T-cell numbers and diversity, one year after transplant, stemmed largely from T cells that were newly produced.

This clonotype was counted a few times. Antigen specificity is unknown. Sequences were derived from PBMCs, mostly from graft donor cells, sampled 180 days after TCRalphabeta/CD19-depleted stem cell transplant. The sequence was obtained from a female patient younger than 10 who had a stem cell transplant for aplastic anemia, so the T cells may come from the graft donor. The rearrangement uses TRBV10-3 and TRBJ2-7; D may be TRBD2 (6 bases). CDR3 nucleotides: TGTGCCATCAGAACGGGACTTGACTACGAGCAGTACTTC. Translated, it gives CAIRTGLDYEQYF.